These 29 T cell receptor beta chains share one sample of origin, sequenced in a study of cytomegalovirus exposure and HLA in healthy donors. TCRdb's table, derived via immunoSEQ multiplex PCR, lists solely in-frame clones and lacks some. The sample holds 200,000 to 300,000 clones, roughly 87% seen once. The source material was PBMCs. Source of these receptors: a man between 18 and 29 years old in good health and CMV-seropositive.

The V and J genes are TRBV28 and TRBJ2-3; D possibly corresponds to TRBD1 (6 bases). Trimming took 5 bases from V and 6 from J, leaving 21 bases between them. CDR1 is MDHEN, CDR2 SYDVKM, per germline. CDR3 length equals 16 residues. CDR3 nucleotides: TGTGCCAGCAGTCCAGTGGGGGCGGGTCGTAGGGATACGCAGTATTTT. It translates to CASSPVGAGRRDTQYF.

The CDR3 sequence is CASSPTWSALAEAFF. The CDR3 bases are TGTGCCAGCAGCCCGACTTGGTCGGCTTTGGCTGAAGCTTTCTTT. The chain combines TRBV7-2 with TRBJ1-1, with D hard to call. Trimming left V 5 bases short and J 6 bases short, with 19 bases between. Germline CDR1 is SGHTA and CDR2 is FQGNSA. The CDR3 is 15 residues long.

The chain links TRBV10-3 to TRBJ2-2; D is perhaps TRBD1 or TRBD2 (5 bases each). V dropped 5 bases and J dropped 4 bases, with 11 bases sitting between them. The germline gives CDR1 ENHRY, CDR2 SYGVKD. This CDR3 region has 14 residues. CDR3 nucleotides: TGTGCCATCAGTCCCCCAGGGAGCACCGGGGAGCTGTTTTTT. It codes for CAISPPGSTGELFF.

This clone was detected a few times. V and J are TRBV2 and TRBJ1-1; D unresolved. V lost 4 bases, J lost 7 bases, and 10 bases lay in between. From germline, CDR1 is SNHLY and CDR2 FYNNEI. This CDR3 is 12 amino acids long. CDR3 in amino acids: CASSVDIGEAFF. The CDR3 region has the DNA TGTGCCAGCAGTGTAGACATAGGTGAAGCTTTCTTT.

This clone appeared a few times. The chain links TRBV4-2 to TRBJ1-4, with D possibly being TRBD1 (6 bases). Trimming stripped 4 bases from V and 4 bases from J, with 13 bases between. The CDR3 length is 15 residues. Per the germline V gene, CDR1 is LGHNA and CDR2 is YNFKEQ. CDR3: CASSRKDSDNEKLFF. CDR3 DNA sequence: TGTGCCAGCAGCCGGAAGGACAGTGATAATGAAAAACTGTTTTTT.

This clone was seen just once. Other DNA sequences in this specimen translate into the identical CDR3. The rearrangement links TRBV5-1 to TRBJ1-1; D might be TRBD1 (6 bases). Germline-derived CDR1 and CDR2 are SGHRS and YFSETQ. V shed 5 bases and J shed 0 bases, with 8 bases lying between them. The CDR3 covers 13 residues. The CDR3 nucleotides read TGCGCCAGCAGGACAGGAGTGAACACTGAAGCTTTCTTT. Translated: CASRTGVNTEAFF.

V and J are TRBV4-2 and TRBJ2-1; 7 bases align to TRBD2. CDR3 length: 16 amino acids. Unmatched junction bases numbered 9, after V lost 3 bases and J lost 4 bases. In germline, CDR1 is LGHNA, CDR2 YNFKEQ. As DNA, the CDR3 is TGTGCCAGCAGCCAGAGGGAGGGACTCGCGTACAATGAGCAGTTCTTC. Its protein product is CASSQREGLAYNEQFF.

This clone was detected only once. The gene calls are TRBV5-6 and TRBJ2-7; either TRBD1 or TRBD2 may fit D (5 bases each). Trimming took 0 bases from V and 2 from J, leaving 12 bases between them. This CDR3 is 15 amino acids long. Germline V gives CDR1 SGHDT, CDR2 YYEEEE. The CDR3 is CASSLVGTPTYEQYF. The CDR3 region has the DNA TGTGCCAGCAGCTTGGTTGGGACCCCGACCTACGAGCAGTACTTC.

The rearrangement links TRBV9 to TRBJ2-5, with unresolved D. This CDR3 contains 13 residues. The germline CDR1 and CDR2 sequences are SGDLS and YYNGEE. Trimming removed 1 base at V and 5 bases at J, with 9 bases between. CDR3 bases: TGTGCCAGCAGCGTAATACCTGGGGAGACCCAGTACTTC. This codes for CASSVIPGETQYF.

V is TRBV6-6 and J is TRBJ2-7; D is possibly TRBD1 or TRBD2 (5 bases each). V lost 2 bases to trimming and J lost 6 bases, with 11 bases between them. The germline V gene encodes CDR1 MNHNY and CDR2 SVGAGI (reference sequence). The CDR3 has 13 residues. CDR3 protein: CASSYRPGTEQYF. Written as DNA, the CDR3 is TGTGCCAGCAGTTACCGCCCTGGGACCGAGCAGTACTTC.

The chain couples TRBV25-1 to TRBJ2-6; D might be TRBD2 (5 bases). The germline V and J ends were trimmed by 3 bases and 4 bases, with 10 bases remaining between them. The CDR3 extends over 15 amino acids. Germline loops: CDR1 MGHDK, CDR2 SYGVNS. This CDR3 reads CASSDRPGGANVLTF. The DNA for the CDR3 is TGTGCCAGCAGTGACAGGCCGGGGGGGGCCAACGTCCTGACTTTC.

CDR3 bases: TGTGCCAGCAGTAACCGGGACGGTCCCTACGAGCAGTACTTC. It codes for CASSNRDGPYEQYF. The chain has TRBV6-1 and TRBJ2-7, with D perhaps assigned TRBD1 or TRBD2 (5 bases each). Germline V gene sequence: CDR1 MNHNS, CDR2 SASEGT. This CDR3 is 14 amino acids long. Trimming removed 5 bases at V and 2 bases at J, with 13 bases between.

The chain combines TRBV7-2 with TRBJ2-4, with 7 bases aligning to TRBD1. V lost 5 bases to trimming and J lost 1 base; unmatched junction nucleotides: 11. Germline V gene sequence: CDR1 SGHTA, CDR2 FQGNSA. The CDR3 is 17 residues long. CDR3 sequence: CASSPGTDGRAKNIQYF. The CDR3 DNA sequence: TGTGCCAGCAGCCCCGGGACAGACGGTAGGGCCAAAAACATTCAGTACTTC.

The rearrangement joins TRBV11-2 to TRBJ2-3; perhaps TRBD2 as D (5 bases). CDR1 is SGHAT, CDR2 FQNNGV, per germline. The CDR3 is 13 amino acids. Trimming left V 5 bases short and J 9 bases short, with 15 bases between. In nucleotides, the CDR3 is TGTGCCAGCAGCCCTGAGCGGTCAGCAACGCAGTATTTT. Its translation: CASSPERSATQYF.

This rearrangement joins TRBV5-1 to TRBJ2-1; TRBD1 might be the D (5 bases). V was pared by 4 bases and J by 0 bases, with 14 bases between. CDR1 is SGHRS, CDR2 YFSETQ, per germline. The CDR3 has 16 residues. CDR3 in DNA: TGCGCCAGCAGCCCGACAGCCCAGAGCTCCTACAATGAGCAGTTCTTC. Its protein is CASSPTAQSSYNEQFF.

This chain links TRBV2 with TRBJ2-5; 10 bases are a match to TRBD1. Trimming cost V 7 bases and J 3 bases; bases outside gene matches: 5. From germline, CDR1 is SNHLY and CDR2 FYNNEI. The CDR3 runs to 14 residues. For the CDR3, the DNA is TGTGCCAGCAACTTCGGGACAGGGGAAGAGACCCAGTACTTC. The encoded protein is CASNFGTGEETQYF.

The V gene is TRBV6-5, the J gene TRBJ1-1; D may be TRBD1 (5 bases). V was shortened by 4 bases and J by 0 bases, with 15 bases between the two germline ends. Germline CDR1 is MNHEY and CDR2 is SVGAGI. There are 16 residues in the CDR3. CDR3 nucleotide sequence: TGTGCCAGCAGTTCCCTCAGGGTAGCCATGAACACTGAAGCTTTCTTT. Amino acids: CASSSLRVAMNTEAFF.

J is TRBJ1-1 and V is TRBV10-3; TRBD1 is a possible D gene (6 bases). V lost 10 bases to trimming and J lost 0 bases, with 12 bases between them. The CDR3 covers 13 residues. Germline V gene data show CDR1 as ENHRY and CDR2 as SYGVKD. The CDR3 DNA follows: TGTGCCACGGTTGACAGGTTGAACACTGAAGCTTTCTTT. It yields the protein CATVDRLNTEAFF.

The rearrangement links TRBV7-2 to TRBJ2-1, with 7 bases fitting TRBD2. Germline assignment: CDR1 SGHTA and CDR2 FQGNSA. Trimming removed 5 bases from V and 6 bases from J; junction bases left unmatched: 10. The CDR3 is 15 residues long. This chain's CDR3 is CASSLGRAGGNEQFF. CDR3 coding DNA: TGTGCCAGCAGCCTTGGGAGGGCCGGGGGCAATGAGCAGTTCTTC.

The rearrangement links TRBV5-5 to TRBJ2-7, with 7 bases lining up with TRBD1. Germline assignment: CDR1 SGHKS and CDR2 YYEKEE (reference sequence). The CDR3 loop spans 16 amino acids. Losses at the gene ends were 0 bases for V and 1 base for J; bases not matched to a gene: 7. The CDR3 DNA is TGTGCCAGCAGCTTGGGATCCGGGACAGCATCCTACGAGCAGTACTTC. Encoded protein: CASSLGSGTASYEQYF.

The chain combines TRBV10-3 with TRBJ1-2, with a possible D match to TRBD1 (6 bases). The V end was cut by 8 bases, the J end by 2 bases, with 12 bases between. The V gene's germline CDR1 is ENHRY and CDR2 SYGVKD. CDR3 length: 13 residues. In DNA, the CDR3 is TGTGCCATCGCAGGACAGTACAACTATGGCTACACCTTC. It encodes CAIAGQYNYGYTF.

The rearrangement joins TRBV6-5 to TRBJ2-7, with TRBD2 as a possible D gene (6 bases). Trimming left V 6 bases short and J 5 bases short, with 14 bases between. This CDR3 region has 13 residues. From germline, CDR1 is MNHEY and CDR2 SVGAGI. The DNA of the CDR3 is TGTGCCAGCAGGAGATACGGGAGAGACGAGCAGTACTTC. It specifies CASRRYGRDEQYF.

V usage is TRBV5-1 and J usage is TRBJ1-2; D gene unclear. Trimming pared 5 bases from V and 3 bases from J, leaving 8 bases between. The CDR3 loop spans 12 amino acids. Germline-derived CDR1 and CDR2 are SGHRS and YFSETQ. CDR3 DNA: TGCGCCAGCAGAATAGGAGACTATGGCTACACCTTC. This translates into CASRIGDYGYTF.

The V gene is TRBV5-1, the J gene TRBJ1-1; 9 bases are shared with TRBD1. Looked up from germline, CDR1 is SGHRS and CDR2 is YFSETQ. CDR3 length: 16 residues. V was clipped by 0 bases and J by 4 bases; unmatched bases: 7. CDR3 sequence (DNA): TGCGCCAGCAGCTTGGCCTCGGGACAGGGAGGCACTGAAGCTTTCTTT. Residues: CASSLASGQGGTEAFF.

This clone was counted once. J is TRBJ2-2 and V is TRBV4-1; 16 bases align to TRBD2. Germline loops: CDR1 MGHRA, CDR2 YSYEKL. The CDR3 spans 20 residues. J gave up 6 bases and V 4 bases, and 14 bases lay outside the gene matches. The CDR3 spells CASSRRPGLAGGDPPGELFF. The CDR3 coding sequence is TGCGCCAGCAGCCGACGGCCGGGACTAGCGGGAGGGGATCCCCCCGGGGAGCTGTTTTTT.

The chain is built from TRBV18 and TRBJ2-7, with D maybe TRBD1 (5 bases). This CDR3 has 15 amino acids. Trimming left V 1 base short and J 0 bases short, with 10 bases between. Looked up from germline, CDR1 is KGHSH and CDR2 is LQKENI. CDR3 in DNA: TGTGCCAGCTCACCACAACAGGCGAGCTCCTACGAGCAGTACTTC. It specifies CASSPQQASSYEQYF.

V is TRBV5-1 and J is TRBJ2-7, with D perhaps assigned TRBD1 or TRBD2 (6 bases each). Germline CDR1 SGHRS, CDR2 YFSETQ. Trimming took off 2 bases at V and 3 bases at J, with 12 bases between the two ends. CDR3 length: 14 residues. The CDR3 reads CASSFGGVDYEQYF. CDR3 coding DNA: TGCGCCAGCAGCTTCGGGGGCGTGGACTACGAGCAGTACTTC.

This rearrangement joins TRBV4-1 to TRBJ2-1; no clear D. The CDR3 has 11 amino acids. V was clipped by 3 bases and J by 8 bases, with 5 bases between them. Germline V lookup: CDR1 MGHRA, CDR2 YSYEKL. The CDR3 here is CASSHVDEQFF. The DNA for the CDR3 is TGCGCCAGCAGCCATGTCGATGAGCAGTTCTTC.

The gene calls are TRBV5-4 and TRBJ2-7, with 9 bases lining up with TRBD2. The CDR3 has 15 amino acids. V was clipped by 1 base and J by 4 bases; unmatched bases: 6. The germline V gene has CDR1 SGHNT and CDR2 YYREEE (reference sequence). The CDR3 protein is CASSLLREGRYEQYF. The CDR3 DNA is TGTGCCAGCAGCTTGTTGCGGGAGGGCCGATACGAGCAGTACTTC.